This T cell receptor beta chain stems from a study of T cell responses to AZD1222 COVID-19 vaccine. Turning to the study itself: Pooling was applied to second doses at about 4 or about 12 weeks.

The table came from immunoSEQ multiplex PCR; TCRdb's copy has only in-frame clones and leaves some out. The sample contains 90,000 to 150,000 clones, roughly nine tenths of which appear only once. Study-wide points: The repertoires were collected only after the peak T cell response.

The germline gives CDR1 DFQATT, CDR2 SNEGSKA (reference sequence). V lost 3 bases to trimming and J lost 5 bases, with 22 bases between them. This CDR3 has 16 residues. This clone was detected once. The antigen remains undetermined. V is TRBV20-1 and J is TRBJ1-1, with D hard to call. The TCR was taken from an adult in good health. The specimen comprised peripheral blood, sampled on day 0 of AZD1222 vaccination. The CDR3 DNA reads TGCAGTGCTAGTGATTCGGTTGAGTTCGAGGGAACTGAAGCTTTCTTT. The encoded protein is CSASDSVEFEGTEAFF.